This TCR beta chain originates from a study of T cell responses to AZD1222 COVID-19 vaccine. Trimming shortened V by 5 bases and J by 5 bases, and 16 bases separated the two germline ends. Per the germline V gene, CDR1 is MGHDK and CDR2 is SYGVNS. The CDR3 totals 14 residues. Measured with immunoSEQ multiplex PCR; TCRdb has only the in-frame clones, and not every one. The sample includes over 90,000 clones, about 87% of them seen just once. The sequencing here drew on peripheral blood, taken on day 0 of AZD1222 vaccination. The receptor was derived from an adult in good health. The gene calls are TRBV25-1 and TRBJ2-7, with D perhaps TRBD2 (5 bases). The CDR3 DNA reads TGTGCCAGCAGTCGGGAAGGGCTAGCCGACGAGCAGTACTTC. Amino acid sequence: CASSREGLADEQYF.